This T cell receptor beta chain stems from a study of spatial heterogeneity in lung cancer. Across the study: Compared with alpha-chain sequences, beta-chain sequences were consistently detected in greater numbers.

Time point given: sample taken at primary tumor resection. Researchers sequenced whole RNA taken from tumor, nontumor lung or frozen PBMC without sorting. In this sample, this clonotype turned up many times. TCRdb fed the 5' RACE reads into MiXCR, producing one record per CDR3 protein. This sample yields roughly 39,000 distinct CDR3 sequences, of which 6.5% to 9% are seen a single time; around 30% belongs to the top ten. The sequence was collected from a male donor with early-stage non-small cell lung cancer. This material consisted of PBMCs, taken at surgery.

The DNA of the CDR3 is TGTGCCAGCAGCCCCGCGGCCATTTCACGCTCACCCCTCCACTTT. This encodes CASSPAAISRSPLHF. This rearrangement joins TRBV7-3 to TRBJ1-6, with no clear D. The V end was cut by 5 bases, the J end by 10 bases, with 18 bases between. The CDR3 covers 15 residues. The germline gives CDR1 SGHTA, CDR2 FQGTGA.